These 11 T cell receptor beta chains were sequenced from one sample in a study of neoadjuvant anti-PD-1 for oral cavity cancer (TCRdb year 2021). What this sample's time point label stands for: after neoadjuvant nivolumab, at surgical resection. Receptor libraries were prepared by the immunoSEQ multiplex PCR assay. What TCRdb holds here is the immuneACCESS table cut down to in-frame rearrangements. Part of the clones is not present; checked against another copy, under half of the missing clones reflect an unresolved V gene, and the others are unexplained. This sample has around 6,000 clones in its table, and around 60% of those were observed once. The ten largest account for just over 7% of the sample. The specimen comprised tumor tissue, sampled after nivolumab (anti-PD-1) treatment. These receptor sequences come from a person aged 35 to 85 with oral cavity squamous cell carcinoma.

This clone was found a few times. V usage is TRBV7-3 and J usage is TRBJ2-1; D ambiguous. Trimming removed 0 bases at V and 5 bases at J, with 2 bases between. The CDR3 is 12 residues long. Germline V lookup: CDR1 SGHTA, CDR2 FQGTGA. The CDR3 bases are TGTGCCAGCAGCTTAACGGACAATGAGCAGTTCTTC. Translating gives CASSLTDNEQFF.

This chain joins TRBV2 and TRBJ1-4; D is ambiguous. This CDR3 has 13 residues. The V gene's germline CDR1 is SNHLY and CDR2 FYNNEI. The ends were cut back, 4 bases at V and 8 bases at J, with 11 bases in the middle. CDR3 coding DNA: TGTGCCAGCAGTGCGCCGACGGGCGAAAAACTGTTTTTT. Translated, it gives CASSAPTGEKLFF.

This clone came up a few times. The CDR3 DNA reads as TGCGCCAGCAGCCAGCAGGGGGCGGGTGAGCAGTTCTTC. Translation: CASSQQGAGEQFF. The chain has TRBV5-1 and TRBJ2-1; 8 bases map to TRBD1. The germline gives CDR1 SGHRS, CDR2 YFSETQ. V shed 4 bases, J shed 9 bases, and the junction held 6 bases outside the gene matches. The CDR3 contains 13 residues.

The rearrangement joins TRBV18 to TRBJ2-7; no reliable D call. Germline V gene sequence: CDR1 KGHSH, CDR2 LQKENI. The germline V and J ends were trimmed by 0 bases and 2 bases, with 8 bases remaining between them. The CDR3 extends over 14 amino acids. The CDR3 protein is CASSPPQRPYEQYF. For the CDR3, the DNA is TGTGCCAGCTCACCACCCCAGCGTCCCTACGAGCAGTACTTC.

This clone has just a few counts. This rearrangement joins TRBV6-1 to TRBJ1-6; no clear D. Trimming took 2 bases from V and 7 from J, leaving 6 bases between them. The germline V gene encodes CDR1 MNHNS and CDR2 SASEGT. This CDR3 comprises 13 residues. CDR3: CASSESENSPLHF. Here the CDR3 DNA reads TGTGCCAGCAGTGAATCTGAGAATTCACCCCTCCACTTT.

The V call is TRBV5-1, the J call TRBJ2-2; the match to TRBD2 covers 9 bases. Trimming at V came to 3 bases and at J to 5 bases, leaving 5 bases not matched to a gene. The CDR3 runs 15 residues. Germline assignment: CDR1 SGHRS and CDR2 YFSETQ. The CDR3 nucleotides read TGCGCCAGCAGCTCCGGACTAGCGTTGACCGGGGAGCTGTTTTTT. Translating gives CASSSGLALTGELFF.

In its sample, this clone was seen a few times. The chain uses TRBV27 and TRBJ1-4; TRBD1 might be the D (6 bases). This CDR3 comprises 15 residues. V was shortened by 6 bases and J by 10 bases, with 21 bases between the two germline ends. In germline, CDR1 is MNHEY, CDR2 SMNVEV (reference sequence). The CDR3 DNA reads as TGTGCCAGCAGCGCGTCACAGGGCCGGCCGGGAAAACTGTTTTTT. This sequence encodes CASSASQGRPGKLFF.

This sequence joins TRBV27 and TRBJ2-1; D might be TRBD1 or TRBD2, each matching 5 bases. This CDR3 region has 16 residues. Germline assignment: CDR1 MNHEY and CDR2 SMNVEV (reference sequence). Trimming removed 5 bases at V and 4 bases at J, with 18 bases between. The DNA for the CDR3 is TGTGCCAGCAGTCGGGGCGCCAGGGCCCCTTACAATGAGCAGTTCTTC. This codes for CASSRGARAPYNEQFF.

The chain carries TRBV11-2 and TRBJ2-5; 14 bases align to TRBD2. V dropped 0 bases and J dropped 9; count of bases not matched to a gene: 9. The germline gives CDR1 SGHAT, CDR2 FQNNGV. The CDR3 spans 17 residues. The CDR3 here is CASSLDRTSGRTVAQYF. The CDR3 DNA follows: TGTGCCAGCAGCTTAGATCGGACTAGCGGGAGGACGGTGGCCCAGTACTTC.

This rearrangement joins TRBV4-2 to TRBJ1-2; D is ambiguous. The germline V and J ends were trimmed by 6 bases and 6 bases, with 11 bases remaining between them. There are 12 residues in the CDR3. Germline assignment: CDR1 LGHNA and CDR2 YNFKEQ. CDR3 sequence reads: CASSAGTDGYTF. DNA of the CDR3: TGTGCCAGCAGTGCAGGAACAGATGGCTACACCTTC.

As DNA, the CDR3 is TGTGCCAGTGGACAGGGGGCCGGGGAGCTGTTTTTT. Residues: CASGQGAGELFF. J is TRBJ2-2 and V is TRBV19; the match to TRBD1 covers 10 bases. This CDR3 comprises 12 residues. Per germline, CDR1 LNHDA and CDR2 SQIVND (reference sequence). Unmatched junction bases numbered 0, after V lost 8 bases and J lost 6 bases.